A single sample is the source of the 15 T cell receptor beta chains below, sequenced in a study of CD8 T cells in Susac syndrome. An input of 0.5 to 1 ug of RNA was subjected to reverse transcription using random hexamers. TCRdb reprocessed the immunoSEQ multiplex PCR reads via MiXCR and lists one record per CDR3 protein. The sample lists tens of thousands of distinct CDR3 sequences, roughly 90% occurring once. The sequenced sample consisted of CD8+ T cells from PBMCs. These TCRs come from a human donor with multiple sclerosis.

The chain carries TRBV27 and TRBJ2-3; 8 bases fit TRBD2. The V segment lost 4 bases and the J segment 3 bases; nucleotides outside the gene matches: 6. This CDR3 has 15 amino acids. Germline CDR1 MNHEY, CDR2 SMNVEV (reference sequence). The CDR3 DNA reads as TGTGCCAGCAGTTCAGCGGGAGTTTGGACAGATACGCAGTATTTT. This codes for CASSSAGVWTDTQYF.

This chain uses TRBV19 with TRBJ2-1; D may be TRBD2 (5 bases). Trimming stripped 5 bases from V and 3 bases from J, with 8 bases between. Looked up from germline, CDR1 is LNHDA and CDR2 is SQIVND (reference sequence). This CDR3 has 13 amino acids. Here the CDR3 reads CASSFTSYNEQFF. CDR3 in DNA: TGTGCCAGTAGTTTCACTAGCTACAATGAGCAGTTCTTC.

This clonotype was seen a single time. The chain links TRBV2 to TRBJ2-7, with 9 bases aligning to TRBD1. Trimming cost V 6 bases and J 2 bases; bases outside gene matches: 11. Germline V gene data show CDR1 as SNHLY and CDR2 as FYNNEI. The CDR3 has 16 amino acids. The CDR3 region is CASRGNRDRATYEQYF. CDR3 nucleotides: TGTGCCAGCAGAGGCAACCGGGACAGGGCCACCTACGAGCAGTACTTC.

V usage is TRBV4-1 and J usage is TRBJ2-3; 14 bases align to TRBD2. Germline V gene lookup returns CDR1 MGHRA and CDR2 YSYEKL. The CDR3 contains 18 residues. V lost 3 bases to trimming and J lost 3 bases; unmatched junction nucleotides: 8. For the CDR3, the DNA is TGCGCCAGCAGCCAGGGACTAGCGGGAGTTCTTATAACAGATACGCAGTATTTT. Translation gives CASSQGLAGVLITDTQYF.

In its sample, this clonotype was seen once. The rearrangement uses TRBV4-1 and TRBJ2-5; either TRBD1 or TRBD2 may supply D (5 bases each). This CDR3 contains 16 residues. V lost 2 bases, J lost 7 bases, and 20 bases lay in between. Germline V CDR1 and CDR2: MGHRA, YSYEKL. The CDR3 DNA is TGCGCCAGCAGCCAAACCATCGAGGGCAGGGAAGGGACCCAGTACTTC. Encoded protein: CASSQTIEGREGTQYF.

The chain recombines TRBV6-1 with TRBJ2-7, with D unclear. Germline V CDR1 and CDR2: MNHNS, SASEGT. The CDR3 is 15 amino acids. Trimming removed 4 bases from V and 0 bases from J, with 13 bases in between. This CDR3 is CASSGPRVSSYEQYF. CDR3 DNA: TGTGCCAGCAGTGGTCCTAGGGTGAGCTCCTACGAGCAGTACTTC.

The CDR3: CAIQPGGSYNEQFF. The DNA of the CDR3 is TGTGCCATCCAACCGGGGGGCTCCTACAATGAGCAGTTCTTC. This rearrangement joins TRBV6-2 or TRBV6-3 to TRBJ2-1; TRBD2 matches at 7 bases. V lost 10 bases, J lost 0 bases, and 6 bases stayed unmatched. CDR3 length: 14 residues. In germline, CDR1 is MNHEY, CDR2 SVGEGT.

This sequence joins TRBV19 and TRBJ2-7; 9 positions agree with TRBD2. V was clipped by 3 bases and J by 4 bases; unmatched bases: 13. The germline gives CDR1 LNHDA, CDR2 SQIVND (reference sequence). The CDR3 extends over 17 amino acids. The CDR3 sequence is CASSIRLAAAVGYEQYF. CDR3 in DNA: TGTGCCAGTAGTATCCGACTAGCGGCAGCCGTAGGATACGAGCAGTACTTC.

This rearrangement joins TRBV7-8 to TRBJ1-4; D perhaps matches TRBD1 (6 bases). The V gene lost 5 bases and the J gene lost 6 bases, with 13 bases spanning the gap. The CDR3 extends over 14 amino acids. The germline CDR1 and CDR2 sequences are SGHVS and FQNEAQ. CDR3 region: CASSREQGDEKLFF. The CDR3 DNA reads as TGTGCCAGCAGCCGGGAACAGGGTGATGAAAAACTGTTTTTT.

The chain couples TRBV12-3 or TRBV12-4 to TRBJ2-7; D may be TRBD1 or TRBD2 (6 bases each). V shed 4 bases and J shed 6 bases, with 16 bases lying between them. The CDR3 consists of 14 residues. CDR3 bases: TGTGCCAGCAGTTGGAGGGGGGATCTAGGCGAGCAGTACTTC. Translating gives CASSWRGDLGEQYF.

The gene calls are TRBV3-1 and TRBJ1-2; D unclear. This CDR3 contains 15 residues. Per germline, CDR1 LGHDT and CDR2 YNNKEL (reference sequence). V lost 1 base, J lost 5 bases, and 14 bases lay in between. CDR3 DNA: TGTGCCAGCAGCCAAGTTGGCTGGGGAAGGTATGGCTACACCTTC. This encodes CASSQVGWGRYGYTF.

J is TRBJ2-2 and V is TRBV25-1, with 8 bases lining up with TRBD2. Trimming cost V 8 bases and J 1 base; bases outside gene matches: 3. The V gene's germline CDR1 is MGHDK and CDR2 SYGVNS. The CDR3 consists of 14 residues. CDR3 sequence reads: CASRGGVNTGELFF. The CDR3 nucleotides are TGTGCCAGCCGGGGGGGGGTGAACACCGGGGAGCTGTTTTTT.

CDR3 DNA sequence: TGTGCCAGCAGTTACACGAATACGCCGGGACTAAACACAGATACGCAGTATTTT. As protein: CASSYTNTPGLNTDTQYF. The rearrangement joins TRBV6-5 to TRBJ2-3; 7 bases agree with TRBD2. Germline values: CDR1 MNHEY, CDR2 SVGAGI. The CDR3 totals 18 residues. V shed 2 bases and J 2 bases; nucleotides not matched to a gene: 13.

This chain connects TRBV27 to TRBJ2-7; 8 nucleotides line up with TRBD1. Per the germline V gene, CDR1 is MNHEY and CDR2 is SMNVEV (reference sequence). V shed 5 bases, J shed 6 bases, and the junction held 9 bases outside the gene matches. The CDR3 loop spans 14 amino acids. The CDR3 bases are TGTGCCAGCAGTCCCCGACAGGGGTTGGGCGAGCAGTACTTC. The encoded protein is CASSPRQGLGEQYF.

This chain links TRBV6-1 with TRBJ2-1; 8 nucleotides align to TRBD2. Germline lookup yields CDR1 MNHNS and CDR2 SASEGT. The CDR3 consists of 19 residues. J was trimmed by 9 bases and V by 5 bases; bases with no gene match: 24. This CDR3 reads CASSPVKRGYPYGGVEQFF. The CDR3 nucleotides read TGTGCCAGCAGTCCCGTGAAGCGGGGTTATCCTTACGGGGGGGTTGAGCAGTTCTTC.